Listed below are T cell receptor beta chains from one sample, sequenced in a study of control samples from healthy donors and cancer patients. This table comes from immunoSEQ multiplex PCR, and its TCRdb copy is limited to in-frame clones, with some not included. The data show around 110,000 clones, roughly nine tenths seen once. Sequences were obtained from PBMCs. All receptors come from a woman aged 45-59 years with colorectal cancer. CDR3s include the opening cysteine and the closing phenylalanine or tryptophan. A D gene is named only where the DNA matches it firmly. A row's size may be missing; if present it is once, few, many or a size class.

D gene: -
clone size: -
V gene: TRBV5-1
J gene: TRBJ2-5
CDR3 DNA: TGCGCCAGCAGCCCTGGTGGGGACGGGGAGACCCAGTACTTC
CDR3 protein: CASSPGGDGETQYF

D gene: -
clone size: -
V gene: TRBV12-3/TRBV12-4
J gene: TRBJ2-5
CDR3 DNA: TGTGCCAGCAGCCCCAGGGAAGGCGAGACCCAGTACTTC
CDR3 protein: CASSPREGETQYF

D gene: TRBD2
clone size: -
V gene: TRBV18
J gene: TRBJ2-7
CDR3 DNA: TGTGCCAGCTCCCGTGGACTAGCGGGTGCCTACGAGCAGTACTTC
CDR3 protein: CASSRGLAGAYEQYF

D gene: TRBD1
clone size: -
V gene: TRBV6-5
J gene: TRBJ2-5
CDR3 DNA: TGTGCCAGCAGCTCCGGGACAGGGTCAGTTGAGACCCAGTACTTC
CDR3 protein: CASSSGTGSVETQYF

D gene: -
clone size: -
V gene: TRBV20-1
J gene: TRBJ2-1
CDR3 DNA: TGCAGTGCAGGACTGCCTGAGCAGTTCTTC
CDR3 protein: CSAGLPEQFF

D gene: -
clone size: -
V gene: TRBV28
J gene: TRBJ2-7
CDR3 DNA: TGTGCCAGCAGGGGCCTGTCCTACGAGCAGTACTTC
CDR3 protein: CASRGLSYEQYF

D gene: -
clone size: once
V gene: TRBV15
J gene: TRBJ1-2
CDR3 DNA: TGTGCCACCAGCAGAGATGGACAATACGCAACTGGCTACACCTTC
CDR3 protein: CATSRDGQYATGYTF

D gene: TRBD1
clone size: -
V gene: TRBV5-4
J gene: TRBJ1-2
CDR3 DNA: TGTGCCAGCAGCACGACAGGGGTTGGCTACACCTTC
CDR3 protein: CASSTTGVGYTF

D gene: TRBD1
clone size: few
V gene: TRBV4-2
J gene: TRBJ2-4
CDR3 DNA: TGTGCCAGCAGCCAAGAAGACAGGGGAGCCAAAAACATTCAGTACTTC
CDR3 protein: CASSQEDRGAKNIQYF

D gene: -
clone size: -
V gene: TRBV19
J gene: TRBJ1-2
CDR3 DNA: TGTGCCAGTAGTATATGGGATGGGACGGACACAGGATCTAACTATGGCTACACCTTC
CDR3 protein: CASSIWDGTDTGSNYGYTF

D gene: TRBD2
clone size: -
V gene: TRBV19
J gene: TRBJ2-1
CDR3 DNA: TGTGCCAGTAGTATATGGCGGGGGAATAGGAATGAGCAGTTCTTC
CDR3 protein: CASSIWRGNRNEQFF

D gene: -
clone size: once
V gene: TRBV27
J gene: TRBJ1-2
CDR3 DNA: TGTGCCAGCACCCCAGCTGAGGACGTAGGGGAGTATGGCTACACCTTC
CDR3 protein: CASTPAEDVGEYGYTF

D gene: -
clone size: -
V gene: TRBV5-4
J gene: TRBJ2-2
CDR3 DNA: TGTGCCAGCAGCTTCCGAGACAAAAACACCGGGGAGCTGTTTTTT
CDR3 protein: CASSFRDKNTGELFF

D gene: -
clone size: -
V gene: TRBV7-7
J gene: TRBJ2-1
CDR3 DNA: TGTGCCAGCAGCCCAGACAGAAGTACCTACAATGAGCAGTTCTTC
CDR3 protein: CASSPDRSTYNEQFF

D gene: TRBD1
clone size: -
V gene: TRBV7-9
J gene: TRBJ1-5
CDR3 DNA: TGTGCCAGCAGCGCCGAGGGACAGAACAATCAGCCCCAGCATTTT
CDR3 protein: CASSAEGQNNQPQHF

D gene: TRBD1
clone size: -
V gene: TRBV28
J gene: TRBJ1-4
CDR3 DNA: TGTGCCAGCAGAACGGGACAGTTTAATGAAAAACTGTTTTTT
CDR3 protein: CASRTGQFNEKLFF

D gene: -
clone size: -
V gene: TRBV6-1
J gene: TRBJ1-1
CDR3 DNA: TGTGCCAGCAGTGTCGTAGGCCACCAACGGGGTACTGAAGCTTTCTTT
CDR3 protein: CASSVVGHQRGTEAFF

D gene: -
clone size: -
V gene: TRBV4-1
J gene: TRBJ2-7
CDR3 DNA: TGCGCCAGCAGCCAAGTCCGACACGAGCAGTACTTC
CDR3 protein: CASSQVRHEQYF

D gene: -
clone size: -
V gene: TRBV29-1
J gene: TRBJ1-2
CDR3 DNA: TGCAGCGTTGAAGGTGGGGTCGGGAGGCGCTCCTATGGCTACACCTTC
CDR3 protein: CSVEGGVGRRSYGYTF

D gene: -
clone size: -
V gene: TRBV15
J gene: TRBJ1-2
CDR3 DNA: TGTGCCACCGCCACACGGGGGGGCGATGGCTATGGCTACACCTTC
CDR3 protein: CATATRGGDGYGYTF

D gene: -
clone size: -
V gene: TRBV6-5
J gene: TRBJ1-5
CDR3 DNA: TGTGCCAGCAGGGACTACCTAGGGAATCAGCCCCAGCATTTT
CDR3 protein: CASRDYLGNQPQHF

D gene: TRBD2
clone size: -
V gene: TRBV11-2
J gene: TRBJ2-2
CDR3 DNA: TGTGCCAGCAGCTTAGAAGTTAGGGCTAGCGGCAACACCGGGGAGCTGTTTTTT
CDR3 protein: CASSLEVRASGNTGELFF